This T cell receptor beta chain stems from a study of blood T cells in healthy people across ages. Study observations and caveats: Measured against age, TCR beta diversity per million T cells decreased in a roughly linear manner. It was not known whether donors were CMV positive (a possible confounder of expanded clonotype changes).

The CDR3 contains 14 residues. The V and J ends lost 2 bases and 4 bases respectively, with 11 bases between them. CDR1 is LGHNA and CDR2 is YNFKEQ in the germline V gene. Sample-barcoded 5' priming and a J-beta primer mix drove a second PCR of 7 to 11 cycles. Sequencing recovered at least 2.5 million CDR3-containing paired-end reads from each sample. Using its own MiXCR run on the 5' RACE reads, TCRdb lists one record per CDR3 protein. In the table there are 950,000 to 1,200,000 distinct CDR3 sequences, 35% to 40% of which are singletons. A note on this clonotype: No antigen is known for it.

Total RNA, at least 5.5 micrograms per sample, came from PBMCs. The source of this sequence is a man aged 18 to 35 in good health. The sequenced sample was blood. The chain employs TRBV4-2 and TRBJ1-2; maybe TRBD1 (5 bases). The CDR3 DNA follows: TGTGCCAGCAGCCAAAGTCGGGGCCTCTATGGCTACACCTTC. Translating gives CASSQSRGLYGYTF.